This TCR beta chain originates from a study of blood T cell repertoires in COVID-19. Study-level information: The United States, Italy and Spain were the sources of the acute and convalescent COVID-19 samples. The cDNA or gDNA used as material had been derived from T cells, B-cell-depleted T cells, or PBMCs.

CDR1 ENHRY and CDR2 SYGVKD come from the germline V gene. This CDR3 is 19 amino acids long. With 2 bases clipped from V and 2 bases from J, the junction kept 14 bases outside the gene matches. Per the original methods: Reference gene primer amplification gave estimated nucleated cell counts. Repertoires were generated with immunoSEQ multiplex PCR, while TCRdb's copy carries only in-frame clones and drops some. V and J calls and clone size are as listed in that table; D and trimming were resolved from the DNA. The sample yields 200,000 to 250,000 clones, approximately 84% seen once. The V gene is TRBV10-3, the J gene TRBJ2-3; 9 positions agree with TRBD2. Sequencing used peripheral blood. The receptor was derived from a man aged 80 or over with acute or convalescent COVID-19. CDR3 DNA sequence: TGTGCCATCAGTGAGACTGGACTAGCGAGAACAACTATCACAGATACGCAGTATTTT. This codes for CAISETGLARTTITDTQYF.